This T cell receptor beta chain was captured by sequencing in a study of cytomegalovirus exposure and HLA in healthy donors. Use of 60 Vbeta and 13 Jbeta primers characterized the PCR. Per the original methods: Approximately 11 million shared chains were among the 65 million to 85 million unique TCR beta chains that a later analysis counted. Some clones are missing from TCRdb's copy, which holds only in-frame ones; the method was immunoSEQ multiplex PCR. V and J calls and clone size are copied from that table; D and trimming were computed from the DNA. The sample holds approximately 160,000 clones, around 83% seen once. Concerning this clone itself: As yet, its antigen is unknown.

The CDR3 is 15 residues long. Germline CDR1 reads MNHNS; CDR2 reads SASEGT. V was pared by 6 bases and J by 5 bases, with 9 bases of the junction left unmatched. Regarding the study as a whole: Later on, a genetic analysis was performed. It linked a missense variant in DCLRE1C with V- and J-gene trimming of TCR beta. A later analysis found that most CMV-associated TCR beta chains appeared HLA-restricted.

Sequencing was performed on PBMCs. The rearrangement joins TRBV6-1 to TRBJ2-1; 8 bases line up with TRBD2. The TCR originated in a girl aged 2 to 9 in good health and CMV-seropositive. The CDR3 here is CASSATAGGHNEQFF. Written as DNA, the CDR3 is TGTGCCAGCAGCGCCACGGCGGGAGGCCACAATGAGCAGTTCTTC.